This entry lists 4 T cell receptor beta chains sequenced from one sample in a study of T cells in Graves' hyperthyroidism and ophthalmopathy. Researchers took RNA transcripts and amplified the TCR beta CDR3 regions from them. The TCR CDR3 was amplified in a first-round RT-PCR using the HTBI primer set. TCRdb independently ran MiXCR on the multiplex PCR reads; one entry per CDR3 protein. The data show about 500,000 distinct CDR3 sequences, 15% to 20% seen once. Sequenced sample: blood. The receptors derive from a woman aged 25 to 45 with Graves' ophthalmopathy.

This clonotype was picked up a small number of times. Written as DNA, the CDR3 is TGTGCCACCGGACTAGCGGACAATGAGCAGTTCTTC. This gives the protein CATGLADNEQFF. V gene TRBV15 combines with J gene TRBJ2-1, with 10 nucleotides matching TRBD2. The CDR3 loop spans 12 amino acids. V shed 8 bases and J 5 bases; nucleotides not matched to a gene: 0. CDR1 is LNHNV and CDR2 is YYDKDF in the germline V gene (reference sequence).

This clonotype was recorded at least ten times. V and J are TRBV6-1 and TRBJ1-2, with D unresolved. Trimming stripped 3 bases from V and 7 bases from J, with 6 bases between. There are 11 residues in the CDR3. Per germline, CDR1 MNHNS and CDR2 SASEGT. The CDR3 sequence is CASSDRAGYTF. The CDR3 nucleotides read TGTGCCAGCAGTGACCGGGCTGGCTACACCTTC.

The sample holds a few counts of this clonotype. V is TRBV12-3 or TRBV12-4 and J is TRBJ2-2, with D perhaps matching TRBD2 (6 bases). Trimming took 0 bases from V and 4 from J, leaving 9 bases between them. The CDR3 runs 15 residues. CDR3 sequence: CASSLAGSATGELFF. CDR3 nucleotide sequence: TGTGCCAGCAGTTTAGCCGGGAGTGCCACCGGGGAGCTGTTTTTT.

The chain combines TRBV20-1 with TRBJ1-1, with D possibly being TRBD1 (5 bases). V lost 6 bases and J 0 bases, leaving 17 bases between the germline ends. Germline CDR1 DFQATT, CDR2 SNEGSKA (reference sequence). The CDR3 totals 15 residues. CDR3: CSAPMTGTMNTEAFF. As DNA, the CDR3 is TGCAGTGCGCCGATGACCGGGACTATGAACACTGAAGCTTTCTTT.